The clone carrying this T cell receptor beta chain was picked up one time. Its antigen remains unidentified. The record originates from a study of identical twins. Study findings and constraints: For cord blood, abundant beta clonotypes had fewer insertions, unlike memory repertoires, which showed none.

The CDR3 covers 16 residues. Germline assignment: CDR1 SNHLY and CDR2 FYNNEI. The V and J ends lost 4 bases and 3 bases, in that order; junction bases with no gene match: 8. TCRdb redid the calling of the 5' RACE reads with MiXCR, one entry per CDR3 protein. Among 1.5 million to 2 million distinct CDR3 sequences listed, about 32% were seen once. This sequence joins TRBV2 and TRBJ2-3, with TRBD2 matching 9 bases. Sequences were obtained from cord blood. The clonotype originates from a newborn girl in good health. CDR3 sequence (DNA): TGTGCCAGCAGTGTTAGTGGTAGCGGGAGAACAGATACGCAGTATTTT. Amino acids: CASSVSGSGRTDTQYF.